This T cell receptor (beta chain) was profiled in a study of control samples from healthy donors and cancer patients. Sequencing used immunoSEQ multiplex PCR; TCRdb keeps in-frame clones, though not all of them. The sample gives roughly 76,000 clones, around 94% of which show up once; around 6.5% is in the top ten. The CDR3 consists of 11 residues. The V end lost 6 bases, the J end lost 10 bases, and 10 bases lay between the germline ends. Germline CDR1 is LGHNT and CDR2 is FRNRAP. Sequenced input: blood. The clonotype comes from a woman aged 40 to 50 in good health. The gene calls are TRBV12-5 and TRBJ2-1; D remains ambiguous. CDR3 nucleotide sequence: TGTGCTAGTGGCCTAGAGCAGGAGCAGTTCTTC. Protein sequence: CASGLEQEQFF.